This T cell receptor (beta chain) was recorded in a study of CD8 T cells in Susac syndrome (dated by TCRdb to between 2017 and 2020). With regard to the full study: Of the Susac syndrome patients who were sequenced, more than five had clinically active disease and 8 or 9 were in clinical remission. At the time of blood withdrawal, Susac syndrome patients were either therapy-naive, taking corticosteroids (with some also receiving IVIg), or on IVIg alone. Whether CD8+ T cell activation and differentiation in Susac syndrome was antigen driven was tested using repertoire sequencing. Study-wide findings and limitations: The number of individuals in the TCR sequencing and HLA analysis was recognized as being relatively small. The CD4+ T cell repertoire of patients with Susac syndrome showed no detectable clonal expansion.

Worth noting for this clonotype: The antigen it binds to is not known. Base qualities are not provided; no much larger clone lies one nucleotide away.

High-throughput TCR beta sequencing profiled peripheral blood CD8+ and CD4+ T cells from healthy donors, Susac syndrome patients and multiple sclerosis patients. The Susac syndrome patients fulfilled recently defined diagnostic criteria for either definite or probable disease. CD8+ TEMRA cells were enriched by FACS, while bulk CD8+ and CD4+ T cells were purified by magnetic negative isolation. Blood was drawn into EDTA tubes, processed within 24 hours, and PBMCs were isolated by density gradient centrifugation. PBMCs destined for TCR sequencing were cryopreserved in liquid nitrogen and later thawed in a 37 °C water bath. A purity of at least 90% was achieved for sorted or isolated CD4+, CD8+ and CD8+ TEMRA cells. RNA was extracted with the RNeasy kit and roughly 0.45 to 1 ug was reverse transcribed using random hexamers. The immunoSEQ multiplex PCR assay, covering 54 Vbeta and 13 Jbeta segments, was used to amplify TCR beta CDR3 regions. PCR amplification bias was corrected by using a synthetic template baseline for primer optimization and computational correction. Per the source publication's procedure: Reads were annotated to V, D and J genes according to IMGT and were analyzed with immunoSEQ Analyzer, with only productive sequences retained. To calculate clonality, Shannon entropy was normalized by log2 of the number of productive unique sequences and then subtracted from one. For each patient and control, public and private clones were evaluated within the 100 most prevalent clones. A clone was defined as Susac-specific if it was absent from the healthy and MS cohorts, from roughly 980 published viral clones and from other ImmuneACCESS disease sequences. TCRdb's own reprocessing of the public reads used fastp at Q25 and MiXCR and kept productive beta chains. One record per CDR3 amino acid sequence lists the most common genes and DNA. These V and J calls rely on TCRdb rather than the paper's analysis. This sample holds about 200,000 distinct CDR3 sequences; roughly nine tenths were observed only once. About 0.09% of the sample is taken by the ten largest.

The cysteine opens and the phenylalanine closes a CDR3 of 16 amino acids. CDR3 DNA only is kept here, 48 bases in frame from base 1. V and J are truncated by 2 bases and 5 bases respectively, leaving an intervening sequence of 19 bases. The germline V gene encodes CDR1 SGHRS and CDR2 YFSETQ. Material: CD4+ T cells from PBMCs. The origin of this receptor is a human donor with Susac syndrome. The rearrangement joined TRBV5-1 to TRBJ2-5; possibly the D gene is TRBD1, per 6 matching bases. The nucleotide sequence is given as TGCGCCAGCAGCTTTCCTCCGGGACACCGTGAGGAGACCCAGTACTTC. The resulting protein is CASSFPPGHREETQYF.